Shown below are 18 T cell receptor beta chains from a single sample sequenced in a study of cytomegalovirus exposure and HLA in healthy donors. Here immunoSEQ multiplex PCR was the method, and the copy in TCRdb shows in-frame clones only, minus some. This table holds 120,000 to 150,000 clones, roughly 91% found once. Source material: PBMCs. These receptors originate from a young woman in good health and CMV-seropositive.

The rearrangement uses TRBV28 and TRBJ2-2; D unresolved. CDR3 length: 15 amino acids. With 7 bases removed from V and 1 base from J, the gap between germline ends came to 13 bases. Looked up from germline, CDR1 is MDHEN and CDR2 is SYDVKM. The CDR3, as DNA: TGTGCCAGCACCAAACCCGCGAGGAACACCGGGGAGCTGTTTTTT. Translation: CASTKPARNTGELFF.

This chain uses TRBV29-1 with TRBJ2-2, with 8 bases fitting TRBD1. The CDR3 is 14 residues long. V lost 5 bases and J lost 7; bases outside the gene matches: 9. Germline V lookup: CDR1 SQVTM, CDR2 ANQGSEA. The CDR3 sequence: CSVRGQGFGGELFF. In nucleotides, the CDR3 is TGCAGCGTTCGAGGACAGGGCTTTGGCGGGGAGCTGTTTTTT.

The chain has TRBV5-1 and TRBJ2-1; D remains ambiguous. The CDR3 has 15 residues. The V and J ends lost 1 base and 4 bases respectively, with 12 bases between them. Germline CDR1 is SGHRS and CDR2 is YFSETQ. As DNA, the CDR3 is TGCGCCAGCAGCTTGACAGTGTTGTTTTACAATGAGCAGTTCTTC. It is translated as CASSLTVLFYNEQFF.

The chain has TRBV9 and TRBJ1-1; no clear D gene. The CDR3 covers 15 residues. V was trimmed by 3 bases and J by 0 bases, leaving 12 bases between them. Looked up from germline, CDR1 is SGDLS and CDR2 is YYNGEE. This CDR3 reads CASSAQPTMNTEAFF. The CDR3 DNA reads TGTGCCAGCAGCGCACAGCCTACCATGAACACTGAAGCTTTCTTT. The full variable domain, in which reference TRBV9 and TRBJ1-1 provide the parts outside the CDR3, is DSGVTQTPKHLITATGQRVTLRCSPRSGDLSVYWYQQSLDQGLQFLIQYYNGEERAKGNILERFSAQQFPDLHSELNLSSLELGDSALYFCASSAQPTMNTEAFFGQGTRLTVV.

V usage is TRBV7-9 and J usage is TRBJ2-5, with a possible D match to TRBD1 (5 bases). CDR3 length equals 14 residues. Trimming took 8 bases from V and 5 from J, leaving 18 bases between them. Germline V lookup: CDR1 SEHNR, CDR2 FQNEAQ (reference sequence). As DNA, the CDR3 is TGTGCCAGCGGGGTCCAGGGTTCTTGGGAGACCCAGTACTTC. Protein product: CASGVQGSWETQYF.

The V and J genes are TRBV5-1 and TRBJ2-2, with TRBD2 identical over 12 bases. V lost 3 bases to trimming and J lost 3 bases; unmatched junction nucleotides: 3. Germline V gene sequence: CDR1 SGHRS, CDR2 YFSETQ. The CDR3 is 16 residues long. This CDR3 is CASSSSGRADTGELFF. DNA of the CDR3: TGCGCCAGCAGCTCTAGCGGGAGGGCCGACACCGGGGAGCTGTTTTTT.

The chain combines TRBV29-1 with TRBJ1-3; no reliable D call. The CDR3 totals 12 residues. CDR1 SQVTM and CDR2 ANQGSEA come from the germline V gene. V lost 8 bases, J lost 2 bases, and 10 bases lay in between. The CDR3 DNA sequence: TGCAGCCCAAGGGAGGCTGGAAACACCATATATTTT. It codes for CSPREAGNTIYF.

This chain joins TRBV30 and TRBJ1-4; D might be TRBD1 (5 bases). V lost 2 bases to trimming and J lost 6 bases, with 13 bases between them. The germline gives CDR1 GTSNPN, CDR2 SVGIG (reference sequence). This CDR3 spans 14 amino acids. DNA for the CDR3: TGTGCCTGGAGTTTTGGGGCAGATGATGAAAAACTGTTTTTT. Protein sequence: CAWSFGADDEKLFF.

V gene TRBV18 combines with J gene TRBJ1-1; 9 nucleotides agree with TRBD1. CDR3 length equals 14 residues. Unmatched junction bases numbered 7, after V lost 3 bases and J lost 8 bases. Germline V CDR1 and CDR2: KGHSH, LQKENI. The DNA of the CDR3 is TGTGCCAGCTCACCGGGGACAGGGAGGGAGGAAGCTTTCTTT. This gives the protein CASSPGTGREEAFF.

The CDR3 is CASFGGLNTGELFF. CDR3 DNA: TGTGCCAGCTTCGGCGGCCTGAACACCGGGGAGCTGTTTTTT. The V and J genes are TRBV5-4 and TRBJ2-2; no firm D call. V was pared by 7 bases and J by 1 base, with 11 bases between. The CDR3 has 14 amino acids. Germline V gene lookup returns CDR1 SGHNT and CDR2 YYREEE (reference sequence).

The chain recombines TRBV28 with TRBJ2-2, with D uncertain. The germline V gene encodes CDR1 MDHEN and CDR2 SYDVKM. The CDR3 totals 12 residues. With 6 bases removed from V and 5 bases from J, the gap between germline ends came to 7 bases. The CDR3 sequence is CASRVTTGELFF. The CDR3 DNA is TGTGCCAGCAGGGTGACAACCGGGGAGCTGTTTTTT.

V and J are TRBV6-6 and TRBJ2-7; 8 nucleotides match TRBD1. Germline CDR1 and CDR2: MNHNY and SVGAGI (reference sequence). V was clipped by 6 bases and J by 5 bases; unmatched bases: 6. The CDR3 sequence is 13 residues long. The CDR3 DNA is TGTGCCAGCAGGCCGGGACAGGTCGACGAGCAGTACTTC. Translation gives CASRPGQVDEQYF.

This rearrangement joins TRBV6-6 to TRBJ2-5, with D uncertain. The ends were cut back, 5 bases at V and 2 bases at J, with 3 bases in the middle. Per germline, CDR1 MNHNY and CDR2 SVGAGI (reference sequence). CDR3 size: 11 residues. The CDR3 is CASSLQETQYF. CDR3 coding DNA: TGTGCCAGCAGTCTACAAGAGACCCAGTACTTC.

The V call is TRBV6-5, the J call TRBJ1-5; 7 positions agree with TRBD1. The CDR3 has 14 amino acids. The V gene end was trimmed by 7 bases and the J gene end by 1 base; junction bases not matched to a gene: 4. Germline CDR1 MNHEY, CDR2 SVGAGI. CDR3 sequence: CASTRDSSNQPQHF. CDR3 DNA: TGTGCCAGCACCCGGGACAGCAGCAATCAGCCCCAGCATTTT.

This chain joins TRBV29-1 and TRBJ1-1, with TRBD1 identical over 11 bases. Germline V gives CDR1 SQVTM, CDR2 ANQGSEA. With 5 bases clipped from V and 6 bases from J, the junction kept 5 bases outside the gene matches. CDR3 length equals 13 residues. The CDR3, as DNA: TGCAGCGTTTTTCGGACAGGGGGCCCTGAAGCTTTCTTT. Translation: CSVFRTGGPEAFF.

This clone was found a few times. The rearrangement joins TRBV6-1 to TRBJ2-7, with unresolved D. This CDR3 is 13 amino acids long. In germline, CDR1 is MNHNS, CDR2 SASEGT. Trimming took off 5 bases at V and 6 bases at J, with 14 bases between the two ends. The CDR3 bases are TGTGCCAGCAGTTTCAACTTAATCGGCGAGCAGTACTTC. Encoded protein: CASSFNLIGEQYF.

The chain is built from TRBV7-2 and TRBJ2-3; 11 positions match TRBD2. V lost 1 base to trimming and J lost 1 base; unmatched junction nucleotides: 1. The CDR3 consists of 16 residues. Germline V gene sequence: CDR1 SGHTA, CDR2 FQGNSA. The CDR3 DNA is TGTGCCAGCAGCTTAGTGGGACTAGCGGGCACAGATACGCAGTATTTT. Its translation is CASSLVGLAGTDTQYF.

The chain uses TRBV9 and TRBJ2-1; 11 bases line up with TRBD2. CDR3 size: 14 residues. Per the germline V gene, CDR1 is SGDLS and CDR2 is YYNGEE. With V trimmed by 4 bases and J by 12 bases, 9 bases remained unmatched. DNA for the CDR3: TGTGCCAGCAGCCCTAGCGGGAGGACTAGCGGGCAGTTCTTC. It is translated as CASSPSGRTSGQFF.